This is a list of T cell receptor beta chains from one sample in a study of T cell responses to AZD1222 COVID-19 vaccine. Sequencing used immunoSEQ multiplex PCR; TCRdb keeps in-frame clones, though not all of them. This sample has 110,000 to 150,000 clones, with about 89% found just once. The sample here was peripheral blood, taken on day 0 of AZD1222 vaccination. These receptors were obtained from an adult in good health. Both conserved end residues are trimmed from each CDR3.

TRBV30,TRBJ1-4,AWSGWELANEKLF
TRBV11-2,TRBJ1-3,ASSSFYQRGSGNTIY
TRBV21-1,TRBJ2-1,ASSKGGLGSNEQF
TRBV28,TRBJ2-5,ASTVSGSRGETQY
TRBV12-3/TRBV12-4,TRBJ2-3,ASSFGAYTQY
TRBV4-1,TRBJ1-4,ASSQVNGEKLF
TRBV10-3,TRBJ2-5,AISEQGVETQY
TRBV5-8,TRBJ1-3,ASSLRERAYTIY
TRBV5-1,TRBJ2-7,ASSSSGPNYEQY
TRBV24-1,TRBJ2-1,ATSDSHGGMSYNEQF
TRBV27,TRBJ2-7,ASSPGISFTEQY
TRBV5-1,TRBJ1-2,ASSSDSQGLGYT
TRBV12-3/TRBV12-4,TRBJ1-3,ASGVSTIY
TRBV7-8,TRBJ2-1,ASSPTSYHEQF
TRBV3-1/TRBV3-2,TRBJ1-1,ASSPGVRGTEAF
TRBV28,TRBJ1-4,ASRRTGGALEKLF
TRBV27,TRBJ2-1,ASSLYSYNEQF
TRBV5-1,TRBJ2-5,ASSLGPESPGETQY
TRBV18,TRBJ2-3,ASSSQGIPDTQY
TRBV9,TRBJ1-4,ASSPGDLGGEKLF
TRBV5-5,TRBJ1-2,ASSLTDYGYT
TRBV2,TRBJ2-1,ASSYGARNEQF
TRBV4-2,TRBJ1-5,ASSQVGSGDSFSNQPQH
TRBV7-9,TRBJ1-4,ASSRTGGTNEKLF
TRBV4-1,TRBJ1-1,ASSERSNTEAF
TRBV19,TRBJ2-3,ASSAGGAGDTQY
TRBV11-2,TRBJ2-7,ASSLVREQY
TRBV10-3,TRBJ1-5,AISATVNQPQH